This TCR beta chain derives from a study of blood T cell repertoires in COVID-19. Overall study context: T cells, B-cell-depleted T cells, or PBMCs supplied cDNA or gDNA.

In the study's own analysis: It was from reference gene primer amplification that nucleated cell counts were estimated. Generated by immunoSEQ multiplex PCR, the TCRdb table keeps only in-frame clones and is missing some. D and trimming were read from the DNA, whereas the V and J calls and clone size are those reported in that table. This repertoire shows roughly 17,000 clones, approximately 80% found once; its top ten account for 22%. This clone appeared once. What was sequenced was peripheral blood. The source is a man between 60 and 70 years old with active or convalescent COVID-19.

The CDR3 coding sequence is TGTGCCAGCAGCTTAGGGACTAGCGGGGGCTACGAGCAGTACTTC. It codes for CASSLGTSGGYEQYF. This chain uses TRBV7-6 with TRBJ2-7; 13 nucleotides line up with TRBD2. The CDR3 runs to 15 residues. V lost 1 base to trimming and J lost 3 bases; unmatched junction nucleotides: 0. The germline CDR1 and CDR2 sequences are SGHVS and FNYEAQ.